The rows below give T cell receptor beta chains drawn from one sample of a study of T cell responses to AZD1222 COVID-19 vaccine. Produced via immunoSEQ multiplex PCR; TCRdb's table is partial and in-frame only. The sample comprises 150,000 to 200,000 clones, approximately 92% of which are singletons, and about 10% rests with the top ten. Sequenced material: peripheral blood, taken on day 0 of AZD1222 vaccination. The source of these receptors is an adult in good health. Both conserved end residues are part of each CDR3. The D gene is left open where the match is weak. Rows may omit the clone size; those that give it use once, few, many or a size class.

clone_size | j_call | v_call | d_call | cdr3_aa | cdr3_nt
once | TRBJ1-2 | TRBV27 | - | CASSLNGNYGYTF | TGTGCCAGCAGTTTAAACGGGAACTATGGCTACACCTTC
- | TRBJ1-3 | TRBV5-1 | TRBD1 | CASSPGTGALAIYF | TGCGCCAGCAGCCCGGGGACAGGCGCCCTAGCCATATATTTT
- | TRBJ1-5 | TRBV6-5 | TRBD1 | CASRLRGGNQPQHF | TGTGCCAGCAGACTCAGGGGGGGCAATCAGCCCCAGCATTTT
- | TRBJ2-1 | TRBV24-1 | TRBD2 | CATSEASGEYYNEQFF | TGTGCCACCAGTGAGGCTAGCGGAGAGTACTACAATGAGCAGTTCTTC
once | TRBJ2-2 | TRBV9 | - | CASSVGGGEAGELFF | TGTGCCAGCAGCGTAGGTGGAGGGGAAGCCGGGGAGCTGTTTTTT
many | TRBJ1-1 | TRBV29-1 | - | CSGQGRGNTEAFF | TGCAGCGGCCAGGGCAGGGGGAACACTGAAGCTTTCTTT
- | TRBJ1-1 | TRBV11-2 | TRBD1 | CASSQRTGENTEAFF | TGTGCCAGCAGCCAAAGGACAGGAGAGAACACTGAAGCTTTCTTT
- | TRBJ1-5 | TRBV2 | - | CASSETGSYQPQHF | TGTGCCAGCAGTGAAACGGGCAGTTATCAGCCCCAGCATTTT
- | TRBJ1-4 | TRBV5-1 | - | CASSQLPREANEKLFF | TGCGCCAGCAGCCAATTGCCCAGGGAGGCTAATGAAAAACTGTTTTTT
- | TRBJ1-1 | TRBV3-1/TRBV3-2 | TRBD1 | CASRRQGLNTEAFF | TGTGCCAGCAGAAGACAGGGTCTGAACACTGAAGCTTTCTTT